The 11 T cell receptor beta chains below all came from one sample that was sequenced in a study of T cells expressing NK-cell markers. TCRdb reprocessed the 5' RACE reads and reports one entry per CDR3 protein, with no DNA. This listing includes almost 450,000 distinct CDR3 sequences. The source material was blood T cells: a sorted CD56 or NKG2C T cell subset, CD4+ or CD8+ T cells, or bulk PBMC T cells (not recorded which). All receptors derive from a woman aged 18-70 years in good health.

The CDR3 sequence: CVKGTGGPNTEAFF. The chain has TRBV7-6 and TRBJ1-1; no DNA is available, so the TRBD1 call from TCRdb remains unchecked. This CDR3 region has 14 residues. Germline-derived CDR1 and CDR2 are SGHVS and FNYEAQ.

The V and J genes are TRBV7-7 and TRBJ2-5. CDR1 SSHAT and CDR2 FNYEAQ come from the germline V gene (reference sequence). This CDR3 contains 15 residues. The CDR3: CASSFGLGIQETQYF.

This sequence joins TRBV4-3 and TRBJ2-1. Germline-derived CDR1 and CDR2 are LGHNA and YSLEER. The CDR3 consists of 15 residues. CDR3 residues: CASSQPGGAYNEQFF.

The chain employs TRBV4-2 and TRBJ2-7; without DNA, the TCRdb call of TRBD2 cannot be checked. The CDR3 has 20 amino acids. The germline CDR1 and CDR2 sequences are LGHNA and YNFKEQ. CDR3 in amino acids: CASSQDPQGFSTSAFYEQYF.

V usage is TRBV18 and J usage is TRBJ2-3. Germline lookup yields CDR1 KGHSH and CDR2 LQKENI. CDR3 length: 13 amino acids. CDR3 in amino acids: CASSLTVMDTQYF.

The rearrangement links TRBV12-3 or TRBV12-4 to TRBJ2-5. The CDR3 runs 14 residues. CDR3 sequence reads: CASSSFSLDGTQYF.

V usage is TRBV7-9 and J usage is TRBJ2-4. This CDR3 has 14 amino acids. Per germline, CDR1 SEHNR and CDR2 FQNEAQ (reference sequence). CDR3 residues: CASSLSSGKNIQYF.

V usage is TRBV6-5 and J usage is TRBJ2-3; with no DNA, the TCRdb D assignment of TRBD1 cannot be verified. Looked up from germline, CDR1 is MNHEY and CDR2 is SVGAGI. This CDR3 spans 15 amino acids. CDR3 in amino acids: CASSYTGGSADTQYF.

The V call is TRBV5-1, the J call TRBJ2-3; TCRdb gives TRBD2 as the D gene, but with no DNA this cannot be confirmed. The CDR3 extends over 17 amino acids. From germline, CDR1 is SGHRS and CDR2 YFSETQ. CDR3 sequence reads: CASSPGLAGVYTDTQYF.

The rearrangement links TRBV14 to TRBJ2-1. CDR1 and CDR2 (germline): SGHDN, FVKESK. This CDR3 comprises 15 residues. This CDR3 reads CASSQALQTYNEQFF.

The chain uses TRBV6-1 and TRBJ2-5; as DNA is missing, the TRBD1 call by TCRdb cannot be tested. CDR3 length: 15 residues. The germline V gene has CDR1 MNHNS and CDR2 SASEGT. This CDR3 is CASSPVGAGQETQYF.